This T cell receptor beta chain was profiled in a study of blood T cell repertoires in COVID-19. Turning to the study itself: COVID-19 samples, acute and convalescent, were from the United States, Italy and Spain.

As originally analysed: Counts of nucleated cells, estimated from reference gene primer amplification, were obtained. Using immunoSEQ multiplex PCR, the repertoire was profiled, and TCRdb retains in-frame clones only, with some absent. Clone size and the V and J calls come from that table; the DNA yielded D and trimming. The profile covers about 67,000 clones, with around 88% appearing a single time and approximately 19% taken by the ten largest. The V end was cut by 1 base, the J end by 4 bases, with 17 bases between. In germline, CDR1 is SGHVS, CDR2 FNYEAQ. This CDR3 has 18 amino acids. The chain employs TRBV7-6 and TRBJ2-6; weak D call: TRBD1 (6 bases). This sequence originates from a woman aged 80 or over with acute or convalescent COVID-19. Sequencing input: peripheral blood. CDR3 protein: CASSLEDSPLSGANVLTF. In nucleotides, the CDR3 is TGTGCCAGCAGCTTAGAGGACAGCCCGCTCAGCGGGGCCAACGTCCTGACTTTC.